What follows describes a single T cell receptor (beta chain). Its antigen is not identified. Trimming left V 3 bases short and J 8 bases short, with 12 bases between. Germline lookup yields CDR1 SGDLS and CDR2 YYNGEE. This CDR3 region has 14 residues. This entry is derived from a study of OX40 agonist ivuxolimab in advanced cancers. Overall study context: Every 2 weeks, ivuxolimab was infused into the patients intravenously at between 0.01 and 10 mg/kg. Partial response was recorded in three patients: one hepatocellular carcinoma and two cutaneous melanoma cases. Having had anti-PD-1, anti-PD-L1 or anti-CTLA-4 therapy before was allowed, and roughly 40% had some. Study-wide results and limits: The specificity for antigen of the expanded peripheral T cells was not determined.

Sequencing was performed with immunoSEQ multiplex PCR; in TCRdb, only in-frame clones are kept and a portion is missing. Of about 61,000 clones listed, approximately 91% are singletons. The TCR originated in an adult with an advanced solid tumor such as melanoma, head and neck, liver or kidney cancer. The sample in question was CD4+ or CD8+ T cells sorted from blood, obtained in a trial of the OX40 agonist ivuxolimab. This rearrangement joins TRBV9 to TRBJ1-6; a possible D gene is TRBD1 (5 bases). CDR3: CASSAGGEDSPLHF. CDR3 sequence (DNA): TGTGCCAGCAGCGCTGGGGGTGAGGATTCACCCCTCCACTTT.